This TCR beta chain originates from a study of T-cell memory formation after mild COVID-19. General study points: Clones from the second wave (peaking day 37) had unconfirmed SARS-CoV-2 specificity. Most CD4+ clones that shrank were in CM and EM, while CD8+ ones turned up in EMRA.

This clonotype has just a few counts. Its antigen remains unknown. In TCRdb, the 5' RACE reads were re-called with MiXCR into one record per CDR3 protein. Of roughly 250,000 distinct CDR3 sequences in the sample, 16% are singletons; the top ten hold under 25%. This CDR3 is built from 14 residues. J was trimmed by 5 bases and V by 6 bases; bases with no gene match: 9. CDR1 and CDR2 from the germline V gene are SGHRS and YFSETQ. Sequences were obtained from PBMCs or a T cell subset sorted from them (not recorded which). The chain joins TRBV5-1 to TRBJ1-1; 8 nucleotides match TRBD1. The receptor comes from a man younger than 35 who had mild COVID-19 (a few samples of this study predate the infection). Cell type and time point are not known. CDR3 coding DNA: TGCGCCAGCATGGGACCGGGGACAGGTACTGAAGCTTTCTTT. It yields the protein CASMGPGTGTEAFF.